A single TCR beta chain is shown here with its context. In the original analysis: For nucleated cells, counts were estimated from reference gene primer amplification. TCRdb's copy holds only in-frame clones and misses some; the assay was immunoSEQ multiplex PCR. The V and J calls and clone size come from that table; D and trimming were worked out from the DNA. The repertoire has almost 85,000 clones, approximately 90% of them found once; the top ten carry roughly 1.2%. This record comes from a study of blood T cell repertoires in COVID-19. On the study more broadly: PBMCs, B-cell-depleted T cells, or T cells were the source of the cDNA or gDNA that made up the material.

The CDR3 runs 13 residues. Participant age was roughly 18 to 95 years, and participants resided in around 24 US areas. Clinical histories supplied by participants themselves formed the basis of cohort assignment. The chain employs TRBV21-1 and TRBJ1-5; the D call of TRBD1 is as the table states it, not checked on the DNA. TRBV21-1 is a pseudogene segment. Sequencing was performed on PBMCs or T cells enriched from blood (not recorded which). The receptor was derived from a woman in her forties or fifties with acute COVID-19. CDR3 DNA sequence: TGTGCCAGCAACGGGACAAACTATCAGCCCCAGCATTTT. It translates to CASNGTNYQPQHF.